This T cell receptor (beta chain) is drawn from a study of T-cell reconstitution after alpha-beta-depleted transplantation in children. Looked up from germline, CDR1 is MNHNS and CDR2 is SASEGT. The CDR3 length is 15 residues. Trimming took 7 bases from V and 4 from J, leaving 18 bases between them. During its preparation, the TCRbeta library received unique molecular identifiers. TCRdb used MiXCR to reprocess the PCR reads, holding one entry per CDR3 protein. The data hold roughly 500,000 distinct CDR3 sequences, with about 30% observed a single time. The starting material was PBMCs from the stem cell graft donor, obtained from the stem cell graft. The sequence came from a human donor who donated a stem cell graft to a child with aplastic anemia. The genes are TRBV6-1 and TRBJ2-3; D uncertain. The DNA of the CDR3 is TGTGCCAGCACCGCATCCCATCGACAAGCAGATACGCAGTATTTT. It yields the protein CASTASHRQADTQYF.